The rows below give T cell receptor beta chains drawn from one sample of a study of T cell responses to AZD1222 COVID-19 vaccine. Some clones are missing from TCRdb's copy, which holds only in-frame ones; the method was immunoSEQ multiplex PCR. The data hold about 170,000 clones, with 70% to 90% observed a single time. The sequencing used peripheral blood, collected 28 days after the second AZD1222 dose. The receptor set was obtained from an adult who received the AZD1222 COVID-19 vaccine. CDR3s include the opening cysteine and the closing phenylalanine or tryptophan. The D gene is left open where the match is weak. The listing skips clone size in some rows; elsewhere it reads once, few, many or a size class.

CASSPRIRTGPPYEQYF	TGCGCCAGCAGCCCAAGGATCCGGACAGGCCCGCCCTACGAGCAGTACTTC	TRBV4-1	TRBJ2-7	TRBD1	-
CASSGTAGYTF	TGTGCCAGCAGTGGGACAGCCGGCTACACCTTC	TRBV3-1/TRBV3-2	TRBJ1-2	TRBD1	-
CASTMNTEAFF	TGTGCCAGCACCATGAACACTGAAGCTTTCTTT	TRBV25-1	TRBJ1-1	-	-
CASSLGQISNQPQHF	TGTGCCAGCAGCTTAGGACAGATCAGCAATCAGCCCCAGCATTTT	TRBV7-2	TRBJ1-5	-	-
CSVERSPKNIQYF	TGCAGCGTTGAACGGTCGCCCAAAAACATTCAGTACTTC	TRBV29-1	TRBJ2-4	-	few
CASSQGPGELFF	TGTGCCAGCAGCCAAGGTCCCGGGGAGCTGTTTTTT	TRBV7-9	TRBJ2-2	-	-
CASSPGTGGRETQYF	TGCGCCAGCAGCCCGGGGACAGGGGGCAGGGAGACCCAGTACTTC	TRBV5-1	TRBJ2-5	TRBD1	-
CASSPNGYEQYF	TGTGCCAGCTCACCCAACGGGTACGAGCAGTACTTC	TRBV18	TRBJ2-7	-	few
CASSQGRPLGAQYF	TGCGCCAGCAGCCAAGGTAGACCGCTGGGGGCGCAGTACTTC	TRBV4-1	TRBJ2-7	-	-
CASSLTGNGYTF	TGTGCCAGCAGTTTGACAGGGAACGGCTACACCTTC	TRBV12-3/TRBV12-4	TRBJ1-2	TRBD1	-
CASSTGQLYGYTF	TGTGCCAGTAGTACGGGACAGCTCTATGGCTACACCTTC	TRBV19	TRBJ1-2	TRBD1	few
CASSRTITLNTIYF	TGTGCCAGCAGCCGGACAATTACTTTAAACACCATATATTTT	TRBV3-1/TRBV3-2	TRBJ1-3	-	-
CAISGGPSSGANVLTF	TGTGCCATCAGTGGAGGACCTAGCTCTGGGGCCAACGTCCTGACTTTC	TRBV10-3	TRBJ2-6	-	-
CASSLNSFYGNTIYF	TGTGCCAGCAGCTTGAACAGTTTTTATGGAAACACCATATATTTT	TRBV5-5	TRBJ1-3	-	-
CSVEDWGRPYGYTF	TGCAGCGTTGAAGATTGGGGCAGGCCGTATGGCTACACCTTC	TRBV29-1	TRBJ1-2	-	-
CASSQSGPGQGVFNYGYTF	TGTGCCAGCAGCCAGTCGGGACCGGGACAGGGGGTCTTTAACTATGGCTACACCTTC	TRBV4-2	TRBJ1-2	TRBD1	once
CASTAGQGKAGYTF	TGTGCCAGCACCGCGGGACAGGGGAAGGCTGGCTACACCTTC	TRBV3-1/TRBV3-2	TRBJ1-2	TRBD1	once
CASSVPGTGEVGYTF	TGTGCCAGCAGCGTTCCCGGGACAGGGGAAGTCGGCTACACCTTC	TRBV3-1/TRBV3-2	TRBJ1-2	TRBD1	few
CASSVDPVHTGELFF	TGTGCCAGCAGCGTAGACCCGGTACACACCGGGGAGCTGTTTTTT	TRBV9	TRBJ2-2	-	-
CASRGGPTDTEAFF	TGTGCCAGCAGGGGGGGACCTACGGACACTGAAGCTTTCTTT	TRBV2	TRBJ1-1	-	-
CASSQLIPGNQPQHF	TGCGCCAGCAGCCAACTCATACCCGGCAATCAGCCCCAGCATTTT	TRBV4-1	TRBJ1-5	-	-
CASSHPNEQFF	TGTGCCAGCAGCCACCCCAATGAGCAGTTCTTC	TRBV3-1/TRBV3-2	TRBJ2-1	-	-
CASCQSSSSYNEQFF	TGTGCCAGCTGTCAAAGCTCGAGCTCCTACAATGAGCAGTTCTTC	TRBV2	TRBJ2-1	-	-
CASSSGGGRNYGYTF	TGTGCCAGCAGTTCCGGGGGGGGGAGGAACTATGGCTACACCTTC	TRBV27	TRBJ1-2	-	-
CASSLAPMRGYTF	TGTGCCAGCAGCTTAGCCCCGATGCGAGGCTACACCTTC	TRBV7-9	TRBJ1-2	-	-
CASSPGLGEYNEQFF	TGTGCCAGCTCACCGGGACTAGGGGAATACAATGAGCAGTTCTTC	TRBV18	TRBJ2-1	TRBD2	-
CASSQDGRGWTDTQYF	TGCGCCAGCAGCCAAGATGGGCGGGGGTGGACAGATACGCAGTATTTT	TRBV4-1	TRBJ2-3	TRBD2	-
CASSPNTGGTSGNTIYF	TGTGCCAGCTCACCCAATACAGGGGGCACCTCTGGAAACACCATATATTTT	TRBV18	TRBJ1-3	TRBD1	-
CASSPSRTEAFF	TGTGCCAGCAGCCCCAGTCGCACTGAAGCTTTCTTT	TRBV3-1/TRBV3-2	TRBJ1-1	-	-
CASSAGQGNSPLHF	TGCGCCAGCAGCGCGGGACAGGGGAATTCACCCCTCCACTTT	TRBV5-1	TRBJ1-6	TRBD1	-
CASSYARVRGHTEAFF	TGTGCCAGCAGTTACGCCCGGGTGAGGGGGCACACTGAAGCTTTCTTT	TRBV6-6	TRBJ1-1	TRBD1	-
CASSRGTGETNGYTF	TGTGCCAGCAGCCGCGGGACAGGGGAAACCAATGGCTACACCTTC	TRBV7-9	TRBJ1-2	TRBD1	-
CASSYNGQGHYEQYF	TGTGCCAGCAGTTATAACGGACAGGGCCACTACGAGCAGTACTTC	TRBV6-5	TRBJ2-7	TRBD1	-
CASSYVRDEQYF	TGTGCCAGCAGTTATGTTAGGGACGAGCAGTACTTC	TRBV6-6	TRBJ2-7	-	-
CAISGDREGGYTF	TGTGCCATCAGTGGTGACAGGGAGGGAGGCTACACCTTC	TRBV10-3	TRBJ1-2	TRBD1	-
CASSHRTSGGASDTQYF	TGTGCCAGCAGCCATCGGACTAGCGGGGGGGCCTCAGATACGCAGTATTTT	TRBV3-1/TRBV3-2	TRBJ2-3	TRBD2	-
CASSRTGGYTF	TGTGCCAGCAGCCGGACCGGTGGCTACACCTTC	TRBV6-5	TRBJ1-2	-	-
CASSQDVSNYQPQHF	TGCGCCAGCAGCCAAGACGTCAGCAACTATCAGCCCCAGCATTTT	TRBV4-1	TRBJ1-5	-	-